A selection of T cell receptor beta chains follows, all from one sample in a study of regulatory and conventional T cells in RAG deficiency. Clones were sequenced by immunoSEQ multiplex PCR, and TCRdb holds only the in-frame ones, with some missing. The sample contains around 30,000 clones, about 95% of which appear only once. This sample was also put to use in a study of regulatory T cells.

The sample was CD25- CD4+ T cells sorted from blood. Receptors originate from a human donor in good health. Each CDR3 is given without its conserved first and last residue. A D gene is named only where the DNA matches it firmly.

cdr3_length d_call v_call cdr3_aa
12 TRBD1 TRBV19 ASSATGDHYGYT
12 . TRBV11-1 ASSSGAYNSPLH
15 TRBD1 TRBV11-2 ASSRRQGARMNTEAF
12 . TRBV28 ASSYTGYNQPQH
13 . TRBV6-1 ASSLRQTNTGELF
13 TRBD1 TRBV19 ASSTAGTGTYEQY
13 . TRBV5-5 ASSLAGGRDTEAF
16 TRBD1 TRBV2 ASSEWDSWPLANYGYT
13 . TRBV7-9 ASSLLAGTSYEQY
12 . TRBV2 ASSPLGGEYGYT
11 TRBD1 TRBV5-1 ASSWDRGYGYT
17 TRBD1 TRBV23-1 ASSSHRDREIRPGNTIY
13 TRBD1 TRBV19 ASRPGQGRGYGYT
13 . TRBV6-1 ASKLRQGLTYEQY
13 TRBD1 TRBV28 ASSSGTRGRTEAF
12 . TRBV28 ASSFLRGNTEAF
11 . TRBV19 ASSSQSLRGQF
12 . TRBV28 ASSSTREFYGYT
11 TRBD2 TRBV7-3 ASSPGGQETQY
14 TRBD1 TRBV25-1 ASSGDRDGTNEKLF